The 17 T cell receptor beta chains given below trace back to one sample, sequenced in a study of T-cell reconstitution after alpha-beta-depleted transplantation in children. Preparation of the TCRbeta library used unique molecular identifiers. A single record per CDR3 protein comes from TCRdb applying MiXCR to the PCR reads. The sample lists some 450,000 distinct CDR3 sequences, around two fifths seen once, with under 35% in the top ten. Sample: PBMCs, taken before TCRalphabeta/CD19-depleted stem cell transplant. The receptor set was obtained from a girl aged 2 to 10 with aplastic anemia, due to receive a stem cell transplant.

This chain joins TRBV20-1 and TRBJ2-7; 9 bases map to TRBD1. V was clipped by 2 bases and J by 5 bases; unmatched bases: 7. Germline CDR1 reads DFQATT; CDR2 reads SNEGSKA (reference sequence). This CDR3 spans 14 amino acids. The CDR3 sequence: CSARTGTGRHEQYF. DNA for the CDR3: TGCAGTGCTAGAACCGGGACAGGGAGGCACGAGCAGTACTTC.

This clonotype was counted many times. The chain combines TRBV7-2 with TRBJ2-7, with D perhaps matching TRBD2 (6 bases). The CDR3 contains 14 residues. In germline, CDR1 is SGHTA, CDR2 FQGNSA. V shed 5 bases and J shed 1 base, with 12 bases lying between them. CDR3 in amino acids: CASSPGTHSYEQYF. In DNA, the CDR3 is TGTGCCAGCAGCCCCGGGACTCATTCCTACGAGCAGTACTTC.

A few counts support this clonotype. The genes are TRBV4-3 and TRBJ2-7; 9 bases are shared with TRBD1. V was clipped by 4 bases and J by 3 bases; unmatched bases: 4. Germline values: CDR1 LGHNA, CDR2 YSLEER. The CDR3 spans 14 residues. CDR3 region: CASSPNRGLYEQYF. In nucleotides, the CDR3 is TGCGCCAGCAGCCCTAACAGGGGGCTCTACGAGCAGTACTTC.

About this clonotype itself: The missing conserved phenylalanine or tryptophan at the end of this CDR3 makes a read error likely. This chain links TRBV5-1 with TRBJ2-3, with D unresolved. Germline V gene data show CDR1 as SGHRS and CDR2 as YFSETQ. Trimming cost V 2 bases and J 6 bases, with 7 bases left between them. The length of the CDR3 is 12 residues. The CDR3 sequence: CASSLTTDTQYS. CDR3 DNA sequence: TGCGCCAGCAGCTTAACCACGGATACGCAGTATTCT.

This clonotype was observed at least ten times. The chain combines TRBV5-1 with TRBJ2-7; a possible D gene is TRBD2 (5 bases). The germline V and J ends were trimmed by 4 bases and 3 bases, with 11 bases remaining between them. The CDR3 extends over 13 amino acids. CDR1 SGHRS and CDR2 YFSETQ come from the germline V gene. CDR3 sequence reads: CASSSEGNYEQYF. The CDR3 DNA sequence: TGCGCCAGCAGCAGTGAGGGAAACTACGAGCAGTACTTC.

This clonotype was seen only once. This chain connects TRBV20-1 to TRBJ2-7; D may be TRBD1 or TRBD2 (5 bases each). Trimming took 2 bases from V and 5 from J, leaving 13 bases between them. The CDR3 has 13 residues. CDR1 DFQATT and CDR2 SNEGSKA come from the germline V gene (reference sequence). CDR3 DNA: TGCAGTGCTAGAATGGGCATGGGGGACGAGCAGTACTTC. Translated: CSARMGMGDEQYF.

This rearrangement joins TRBV12-3 or TRBV12-4 to TRBJ2-7, with D unclear. The ends were cut back, 2 bases at V and 2 bases at J, with 10 bases in the middle. There are 14 residues in the CDR3. CDR3 sequence: CASSLMAVPYEQYF. In DNA form, the CDR3 reads TGTGCCAGCAGTTTAATGGCGGTACCCTACGAGCAGTACTTC.

This clonotype was picked up one time. The chain couples TRBV12-3 or TRBV12-4 to TRBJ2-5; D perhaps matches TRBD1 (5 bases). There are 14 residues in the CDR3. Trimming removed 3 bases at V and 3 bases at J, with 11 bases between. CDR3 residues: CASSFPGREETQYF. DNA for the CDR3: TGTGCCAGCAGTTTCCCTGGCAGGGAAGAGACCCAGTACTTC.

The CDR3 is CASSLAQGADEQYF. CDR3 bases: TGCGCCAGCAGCTTGGCACAGGGGGCGGACGAGCAGTACTTC. The rearrangement uses TRBV5-1 and TRBJ2-7, with 9 bases that match TRBD1. Germline assignment: CDR1 SGHRS and CDR2 YFSETQ. This CDR3 is 14 amino acids long. V trimming: 0 bases; J trimming: 5 bases; junction bases outside the gene matches: 3.

The chain employs TRBV4-1 and TRBJ2-1; 8 bases match TRBD2. This CDR3 has 17 residues. Germline trimming cut 0 bases from V and 4 bases from J; bases unmatched to any gene: 8. The germline gives CDR1 MGHRA, CDR2 YSYEKL. Written as DNA, the CDR3 is TGCGCCAGCAGCCAAGATGAGAGCGGGAGTCGTTACAATGAGCAGTTCTTC. Its protein product is CASSQDESGSRYNEQFF.

This clonotype was observed a handful of times. This rearrangement joins TRBV20-1 to TRBJ2-3; 7 bases are a match to TRBD2. There are 15 residues in the CDR3. In germline, CDR1 is DFQATT, CDR2 SNEGSKA (reference sequence). J gave up 2 bases and V 3 bases, and 8 bases lay outside the gene matches. This CDR3 reads CSASPASGDTDTQYF. CDR3 sequence (DNA): TGCAGTGCTAGCCCCGCTAGCGGAGACACAGATACGCAGTATTTT.

This clonotype was picked up one time. V usage is TRBV5-5 and J usage is TRBJ2-5; 7 positions match TRBD1. The junction had 9 bases not matched to a gene; V was cut back by 3 bases and J by 1 base. The CDR3 has 16 residues. Per germline, CDR1 SGHKS and CDR2 YYEKEE (reference sequence). Written as DNA, the CDR3 is TGTGCCAGCAGCTGGCAACCCGGGACAGCCCAAGAGACCCAGTACTTC. Amino acid sequence: CASSWQPGTAQETQYF. The full variable domain, in which reference TRBV5-5 and TRBJ2-5 provide the parts outside the CDR3, is DAGVTQSPTHLIKTRGQQVTLRCSPISGHKSVSWYQQVLGQGPQFIFQYYEKEERGRGNFPDRFSARQFPNYSSELNVNALLLGDSALYLCASSWQPGTAQETQYFGPGTRLLVL.

The rearrangement uses TRBV6-1 and TRBJ2-7; TRBD1 agrees at 7 bases. Germline CDR1 reads MNHNS; CDR2 reads SASEGT. This CDR3 is built from 14 residues. The trim removed 8 bases at V and 5 bases at J, leaving 12 bases unmatched. CDR3 in amino acids: CASGWNRGGNEQYF. For the CDR3, the DNA is TGTGCCAGCGGGTGGAACAGGGGTGGGAACGAGCAGTACTTC.

This sequence joins TRBV6-1 and TRBJ2-4; 11 bases match TRBD1. Trimming took 8 bases from V and 0 from J; bases not matched to a gene: 9. This CDR3 is 17 amino acids long. Germline V CDR1 and CDR2: MNHNS, SASEGT. Here the CDR3 reads CASDRDRGGSAKNIQYF. CDR3 nucleotide sequence: TGTGCCAGCGATCGGGACAGGGGGGGATCAGCCAAAAACATTCAGTACTTC.

The chain uses TRBV9 and TRBJ1-1; D may be TRBD1 (5 bases). The germline V gene encodes CDR1 SGDLS and CDR2 YYNGEE. Trimming removed 1 base at V and 2 bases at J, with 12 bases between. The CDR3 consists of 15 residues. CDR3 coding DNA: TGTGCCAGCAGCGTACACGACAGCGATAACACTGAAGCTTTCTTT. Its translation: CASSVHDSDNTEAFF.

This clonotype has ten or more counts. This chain connects TRBV5-6 to TRBJ2-4; D is ambiguous. Trimming took off 0 bases at V and 10 bases at J, with 5 bases between the two ends. This CDR3 has 11 amino acids. Per germline, CDR1 SGHDT and CDR2 YYEEEE. CDR3 sequence (DNA): TGTGCCAGCAGCTTGGGGCTGATTCAGTACTTC. This encodes CASSLGLIQYF.

V is TRBV20-1 and J is TRBJ2-3; 10 bases fit TRBD1. There are 14 residues in the CDR3. Germline trimming cut 6 bases from V and 4 bases from J; bases unmatched to any gene: 7. From germline, CDR1 is DFQATT and CDR2 SNEGSKA (reference sequence). CDR3 DNA sequence: TGCAGTGCCGCCGACAGGGGGCCGGCAGATACGCAGTATTTT. Translating it yields CSAADRGPADTQYF.